One and the same sample provided the 23 T cell receptor beta chains below, sequenced in a study of control samples from healthy donors and cancer patients. The data were produced by immunoSEQ multiplex PCR, yet TCRdb's version contains in-frame clones alone and is incomplete. Found here are about 100,000 clones, roughly 79% of them singletons; the top ten hold around 6.4%. The sequenced material came from blood. Source of these receptors: a young man in good health.

The chain uses TRBV24-1 and TRBJ2-3, with D perhaps matching TRBD1 (5 bases). From germline, CDR1 is KGHDR and CDR2 SFDVKD. The CDR3 is 15 amino acids. The V and J ends lost 3 bases and 3 bases respectively, with 12 bases between them. CDR3 in DNA: TGTGCCACCAGTGATGGGGCCGTGAGGACAGATACGCAGTATTTT. Protein sequence: CATSDGAVRTDTQYF.

The chain combines TRBV5-5 with TRBJ1-2, with D possibly TRBD1 on 6 matching bases. The CDR3 has 16 amino acids. Trimming took 0 bases from V and 3 from J, leaving 15 bases between them. Germline assignment: CDR1 SGHKS and CDR2 YYEKEE (reference sequence). CDR3 coding DNA: TGTGCCAGCAGCTTGGGGGACACTCTCCAGCACTATGGCTACACCTTC. Amino acid sequence: CASSLGDTLQHYGYTF.

This sequence joins TRBV7-9 and TRBJ1-1; D possibly corresponds to TRBD1 (6 bases). There are 15 residues in the CDR3. The V gene's germline CDR1 is SEHNR and CDR2 FQNEAQ (reference sequence). V was trimmed by 3 bases and J by 0 bases, leaving 11 bases between them. The CDR3 sequence: CASSLTGHLNTEAFF. The CDR3 coding sequence is TGTGCCAGCAGCTTGACAGGACACCTGAACACTGAAGCTTTCTTT.

The chain has TRBV9 and TRBJ2-5, with 11 bases lining up with TRBD2. Germline CDR1 and CDR2: SGDLS and YYNGEE. The CDR3 runs to 15 residues. With 4 bases clipped from V and 1 base from J, the junction kept 3 bases outside the gene matches. CDR3 amino acids: CASSPLAGGQETQYF. The DNA of the CDR3 is TGTGCCAGCAGCCCCCTAGCGGGGGGCCAAGAGACCCAGTACTTC.

The chain has TRBV9 and TRBJ2-2, with D possibly matching TRBD1 (6 bases). The CDR3 has 15 amino acids. Between the trimmed V and J ends, which lost 3 bases and 4 bases, there was a span of 13 bases. Germline CDR1 is SGDLS and CDR2 is YYNGEE. CDR3 in amino acids: CASSARTVPTGELFF. The DNA of the CDR3 is TGTGCCAGCAGCGCGAGGACAGTCCCCACCGGGGAGCTGTTTTTT. The variable domain in full, completed from reference TRBV9 and TRBJ2-2, reads DSGVTQTPKHLITATGQRVTLRCSPRSGDLSVYWYQQSLDQGLQFLIQYYNGEERAKGNILERFSAQQFPDLHSELNLSSLELGDSALYFCASSARTVPTGELFFGEGSRLTVL.

The V gene is TRBV10-3, the J gene TRBJ2-2, with a tentative D call TRBD1 (6 bases). V lost 5 bases and J 3 bases, leaving 10 bases between the germline ends. The CDR3 has 14 residues. Germline values: CDR1 ENHRY, CDR2 SYGVKD. The CDR3 here is CAISRGGDTGELFF. The DNA for the CDR3 is TGTGCCATCAGTAGAGGGGGAGACACCGGGGAGCTGTTTTTT.

The genes are TRBV5-1 and TRBJ2-7; D remains unclear. V was pared by 1 base and J by 4 bases, with 3 bases between. The CDR3 spans 11 residues. Looked up from germline, CDR1 is SGHRS and CDR2 is YFSETQ. CDR3 protein: CASSLRYEQYV. For the CDR3, the DNA is TGCGCCAGCAGCTTGCGGTACGAGCAGTACGTC.

The chain links TRBV6-6 to TRBJ1-1, with no clear D. The V gene lost 6 bases and the J gene lost 6 bases, with 8 bases spanning the gap. The CDR3 covers 11 residues. Germline CDR1 reads MNHNY; CDR2 reads SVGAGI (reference sequence). Written as DNA, the CDR3 is TGTGCCAGCAGGGGATCGGCTGAAGCTTTCTTT. Translation: CASRGSAEAFF.

This clone was observed a single time. V is TRBV2 and J is TRBJ2-3, with TRBD1 matching over 8 bases. Trimming removed 4 bases from V and 5 bases from J; junction bases left unmatched: 8. From germline, CDR1 is SNHLY and CDR2 FYNNEI. This CDR3 comprises 15 residues. CDR3 DNA sequence: TGTGCCAGCAGTGCTGAGACAGGGGTTGTAGATACGCAGTATTTT. This codes for CASSAETGVVDTQYF. Looking up the rest from reference TRBV2 and TRBJ2-3 gives the full variable domain: EPEVTQTPSHQVTQMGQEVILRCVPISNHLYFYWYRQILGQKVEFLVSFYNNEISEKSEIFDDQFSVERPDGSNFTLKIRSTKLEDSAMYFCASSAETGVVDTQYFGPGTRLTVL.

The J gene is TRBJ1-6, the V gene TRBV15, with TRBD1 identical over 7 bases. CDR3 length equals 14 residues. Losses at the gene ends were 8 bases for V and 7 bases for J; bases not matched to a gene: 8. Germline assignment: CDR1 LNHNV and CDR2 YYDKDF (reference sequence). This chain's CDR3 is CATHRGTVNSPLHF. Here the CDR3 DNA reads TGTGCCACCCACCGGGGGACAGTGAATTCACCCCTCCACTTT.

Concerning this clone itself: An end of the junction differs from the germline gene, which may be a read error. The genes are TRBV15 and TRBJ1-6; D not resolved. CDR3 length: 15 residues. Germline V lookup: CDR1 LNHNV, CDR2 YYDKDF (reference sequence). CDR3 sequence (DNA): TGTGCCACCAGCAGAGATTTAGGCCTTAATTTACCCCTCCACTTT. It encodes CATSRDLGLNLPLHF.

There are a few counts of this clone. The chain links TRBV29-1 to TRBJ1-1; D call uncertain. In germline, CDR1 is SQVTM, CDR2 ANQGSEA. The CDR3 runs to 14 residues. V was trimmed by 7 bases and J by 4 bases, leaving 19 bases between them. This chain's CDR3 is CSAAAAGLGTEAFF. CDR3 in DNA: TGCAGCGCAGCGGCGGCCGGGCTGGGCACTGAAGCTTTCTTT.

This chain connects TRBV18 to TRBJ1-6; D not resolved. The germline V gene encodes CDR1 KGHSH and CDR2 LQKENI. The CDR3 covers 16 residues. Deletions cut 5 bases from V and 5 bases from J, with 16 bases between. The CDR3 DNA is TGTGCCAGCTCATCCGACCCCAGGCCCCATAATTCACCCCTCCACTTT. The encoded protein is CASSSDPRPHNSPLHF. Complete variable domain (other parts from reference TRBV18 and TRBJ1-6): NAGVMQNPRHLVRRRGQEARLRCSPMKGHSHVYWYRQLPEEGLKFMVYLQKENIIDESGMPKERFSAEFPKEGPSILRIQQVVRGDSAAYFCASSSDPRPHNSPLHFGNGTRLTVT.

V is TRBV30 and J is TRBJ1-1; D is unclear. The CDR3 covers 12 residues. Looked up from germline, CDR1 is GTSNPN and CDR2 is SVGIG (reference sequence). Trimming took off 2 bases at V and 0 bases at J, with 4 bases between the two ends. The CDR3 spells CAWSPMNTEAFF. As DNA, the CDR3 is TGTGCCTGGAGTCCCATGAACACTGAAGCTTTCTTT.

This chain connects TRBV24-1 to TRBJ1-3, with 7 bases aligning to TRBD1. CDR3 length: 13 residues. The V and J ends lost 9 bases and 0 bases, in that order; junction bases with no gene match: 1. The germline V gene has CDR1 KGHDR and CDR2 SFDVKD. The CDR3 region is CATQGGSGNTIYF. The CDR3 nucleotides are TGTGCCACCCAGGGGGGCTCTGGAAACACCATATATTTT.

V gene TRBV5-6 combines with J gene TRBJ2-7; possibly TRBD1 for D (6 bases). The ends were cut back, 7 bases at V and 5 bases at J, with 16 bases in the middle. This CDR3 is 13 amino acids long. The germline gives CDR1 SGHDT, CDR2 YYEEEE. CDR3 amino acids: CASAPQGDHEQYF. The CDR3 nucleotides read TGTGCCAGCGCTCCACAGGGAGACCACGAGCAGTACTTC.

The V gene is TRBV10-3, the J gene TRBJ2-7; 7 positions agree with TRBD2. Trimming took 3 bases from V and 6 from J; bases not matched to a gene: 8. Germline values: CDR1 ENHRY, CDR2 SYGVKD. The CDR3 is made up of 14 amino acids. The DNA for the CDR3 is TGTGCCATCAGTGATGCAGGGCGGGGGTTCGAGCAGTACGTC. As protein: CAISDAGRGFEQYV.

This chain uses TRBV14 with TRBJ2-7; TRBD2 aligns across 9 bases. The germline V gene encodes CDR1 SGHDN and CDR2 FVKESK. The CDR3 totals 15 residues. Trimming at V came to 2 bases and at J to 6 bases, leaving 8 bases not matched to a gene. The CDR3 sequence is CASSQHSGGLGEQYF. CDR3 in DNA: TGTGCCAGCAGCCAACATAGCGGGGGTTTGGGCGAGCAGTACTTC.

The chain joins TRBV7-2 to TRBJ2-5; D remains ambiguous. The CDR3 spans 13 residues. CDR1 SGHTA and CDR2 FQGNSA come from the germline V gene. Trimming removed 5 bases from V and 4 bases from J, with 11 bases in between. The CDR3: CASSPPFPETQYF. Here the CDR3 DNA reads TGTGCCAGCAGCCCGCCTTTCCCAGAGACCCAGTACTTC.

This clone was picked up one time. The chain employs TRBV18 and TRBJ2-7; 11 bases are shared with TRBD1. This CDR3 contains 15 residues. V lost 5 bases, J lost 1 base, and 4 bases stayed unmatched. Per germline, CDR1 KGHSH and CDR2 LQKENI. The chain's CDR3 is CASSSGTGGSYEQYF. CDR3 bases: TGTGCCAGCTCATCAGGGACAGGGGGTTCCTACGAGCAGTACTTC.

The rearrangement joins TRBV18 to TRBJ2-1; D gene unclear. Trimming cost V 3 bases and J 4 bases, with 10 bases left between them. The germline CDR1 and CDR2 sequences are KGHSH and LQKENI. The CDR3 loop spans 14 amino acids. The CDR3 protein is CASSPSLLYNEQFF. Here the CDR3 DNA reads TGTGCCAGCTCACCCTCGCTCTTGTACAATGAGCAGTTCTTC.

V gene TRBV20-1 combines with J gene TRBJ1-1, with no clear D. Trimming took off 3 bases at V and 4 bases at J, with 15 bases between the two ends. The CDR3 loop spans 14 amino acids. Germline V gives CDR1 DFQATT, CDR2 SNEGSKA (reference sequence). CDR3 sequence: CSASEGGIATEAFF. CDR3 DNA: TGCAGTGCTAGTGAAGGAGGGATAGCCACTGAAGCTTTCTTT.

There are many counts of this clone. This sequence joins TRBV19 and TRBJ1-5, with 9 bases fitting TRBD1. Per germline, CDR1 LNHDA and CDR2 SQIVND (reference sequence). CDR3 length: 16 residues. Germline trimming cut 6 bases from V and 0 bases from J; bases unmatched to any gene: 6. CDR3 sequence reads: CASSRQGGGSNQPQHF. As DNA, the CDR3 is TGTGCCAGTAGCAGACAGGGGGGGGGTAGCAATCAGCCCCAGCATTTT.